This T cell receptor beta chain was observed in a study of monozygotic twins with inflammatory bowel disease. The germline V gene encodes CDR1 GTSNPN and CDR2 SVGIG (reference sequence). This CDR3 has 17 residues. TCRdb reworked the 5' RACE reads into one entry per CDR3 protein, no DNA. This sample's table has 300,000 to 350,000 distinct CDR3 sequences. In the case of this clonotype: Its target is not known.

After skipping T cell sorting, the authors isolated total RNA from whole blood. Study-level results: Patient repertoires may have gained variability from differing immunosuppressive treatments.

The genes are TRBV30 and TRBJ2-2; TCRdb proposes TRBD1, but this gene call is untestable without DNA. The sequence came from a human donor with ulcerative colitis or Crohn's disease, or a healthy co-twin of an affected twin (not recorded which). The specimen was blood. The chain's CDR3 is CASNLPGGGLNTGELFF.